Presented here are 22 T cell receptor beta chains from one specimen sequenced in a study of human T cells and chemical hapten exposure. Stated time point: healthy volunteer bleed at 2 weeks. Extraction yielded total RNA from whole blood (unfractionated). MiXCR, run by TCRdb on the RACE reads, gives a single entry per CDR3 protein. The sample lists 100,000 to 150,000 distinct CDR3 sequences, approximately 9% occurring once. The specimen sequenced was whole blood. The source is a male donor in good health. Some clones in this sample may be carry-over from other donors' samples.

This clonotype was counted a few times. This chain connects TRBV7-2 to TRBJ2-5; the match to TRBD2 covers 7 bases. CDR3 length: 15 amino acids. CDR1 and CDR2 from the germline V gene are SGHTA and FQGNSA. V was clipped by 1 base and J by 5 bases; unmatched bases: 7. DNA of the CDR3: TGTGCCAGCAGCTTAGTAGGGCAGGGAGGGGAGACCCAGTACTTC. Translation: CASSLVGQGGETQYF.

There are many counts of this clonotype. It is likely a read error, because the conserved phenylalanine at the end of the CDR3 is missing. This chain uses TRBV4-1 with TRBJ2-7; a weak D match, TRBD2 (5 bases). CDR1 MGHRA and CDR2 YSYEKL come from the germline V gene. Trimming removed 1 base from V and 7 bases from J, with 14 bases in between. The CDR3 runs 14 residues. The DNA for the CDR3 is TGCGCCAGCAGCCAAGTAGGAGAGGGCCGGGAGCAGTACTGC. Translated: CASSQVGEGREQYC.

Concerning this clonotype itself: One base away lies a much larger clone, so this may be a sequencing read error. The chain uses TRBV5-1 and TRBJ1-1; D unresolved. This CDR3 is built from 15 residues. The germline V gene has CDR1 SGHRS and CDR2 YFSETQ. The ends were cut back, 0 bases at V and 5 bases at J, with 14 bases in the middle. The CDR3 nucleotides read TGCGCCAGCAGCTTGGATGAGGGCGTGGGAACTGAAGCTTTCTTT. Amino acid sequence: CASSLDEGVGTEAFF.

This clonotype was seen ten or more times. The genes are TRBV14 and TRBJ2-3; 10 nucleotides align to TRBD2. V shed 3 bases, J shed 2 bases, and the junction held 5 bases outside the gene matches. The CDR3 has 16 amino acids. CDR1 SGHDN and CDR2 FVKESK come from the germline V gene. CDR3 loop: CASSHLAGDSTDTQYF. The CDR3 region has the DNA TGTGCCAGCAGCCATCTAGCGGGGGATTCCACAGATACGCAGTATTTT.

This clonotype was detected a few times. The chain recombines TRBV5-1 with TRBJ2-1, with 16 bases that match TRBD2. Germline trimming cut 4 bases from V and 11 bases from J; bases unmatched to any gene: 15. The CDR3 extends over 18 amino acids. Germline CDR1 and CDR2: SGHRS and YFSETQ. The CDR3 here is CASSPTGTSGGGGVQQFF. In nucleotides, the CDR3 is TGCGCCAGCAGCCCAACCGGGACTAGCGGGGGGGGTGGTGTACAGCAGTTCTTC.

The chain is built from TRBV6-2 or TRBV6-3 and TRBJ2-2; TRBD1 is a possible D gene (6 bases). The germline V gene has CDR1 MNHEY and CDR2 SVGEGT. The CDR3 is 17 amino acids. Trimming removed 7 bases at V and 5 bases at J, with 23 bases between. The CDR3, as DNA: TGTGCCAGCACCGGAGGACAGAAAAGACGCGAGACCGGGGAGCTGTTTTTT. Translating gives CASTGGQKRRETGELFF.

At least ten counts were recorded for this clonotype. V gene TRBV20-1 combines with J gene TRBJ2-4; TRBD1 is a possible D gene (5 bases). The germline V gene has CDR1 DFQATT and CDR2 SNEGSKA (reference sequence). This CDR3 has 15 residues. V lost 3 bases and J 0 bases, leaving 12 bases between the germline ends. This CDR3 reads CSASPGRLAKNIQYF. The CDR3 nucleotides are TGCAGTGCTAGTCCAGGGCGGTTAGCCAAAAACATTCAGTACTTC.

This clonotype was detected many times. The chain couples TRBV6-1 to TRBJ2-5, with D perhaps matching TRBD2 (5 bases). V was shortened by 7 bases and J by 1 base, with 7 bases between the two germline ends. The CDR3 consists of 12 residues. Germline values: CDR1 MNHNS, CDR2 SASEGT. The CDR3 sequence is CASTGVQETQYF. CDR3 nucleotide sequence: TGTGCCAGCACCGGGGTCCAAGAGACCCAGTACTTC.

This clonotype was observed many times. The chain employs TRBV28 and TRBJ1-1; no definite D call. This CDR3 region has 16 residues. Trimming cost V 7 bases and J 3 bases, with 21 bases left between them. Germline CDR1 reads MDHEN; CDR2 reads SYDVKM. The CDR3 is CASNDPSSGFDTEAFF. In DNA form, the CDR3 reads TGTGCCAGCAATGACCCCTCGAGCGGGTTCGACACTGAAGCTTTCTTT. Looking up the rest from reference TRBV28 and TRBJ1-1 gives the full variable domain: DVKVTQSSRYLVKRTGEKVFLECVQDMDHENMFWYRQDPGLGLRLIYFSYDVKMKEKGDIPEGYSVSREKKERFSLILESASTNQTSMYLCASNDPSSGFDTEAFFGQGTRLTVV.

The rearrangement links TRBV20-1 to TRBJ2-1; D is uncertain. Per the germline V gene, CDR1 is DFQATT and CDR2 is SNEGSKA (reference sequence). CDR3 length: 12 amino acids. V was trimmed by 7 bases and J by 4 bases, leaving 11 bases between them. CDR3 sequence (DNA): TGCAGTGGTATAGGTCCGTACAATGAGCAGTTCTTC. Protein sequence: CSGIGPYNEQFF.

This clonotype was seen repeatedly, ten times or more. The chain couples TRBV27 to TRBJ2-6; possibly TRBD1 for D (6 bases). Trimming cost V 8 bases and J 0 bases, with 14 bases left between them. There are 16 residues in the CDR3. CDR1 is MNHEY and CDR2 is SMNVEV in the germline V gene (reference sequence). In DNA form, the CDR3 reads TGTGCCAGCCAGGGGCCAGGGGACTCTGGGGCCAACGTCCTGACTTTC. Its translation: CASQGPGDSGANVLTF.

The chain joins TRBV10-3 to TRBJ2-2; 7 nucleotides align to TRBD1. CDR3 length equals 15 residues. CDR1 ENHRY and CDR2 SYGVKD come from the germline V gene. The V segment lost 2 bases and the J segment 4 bases; nucleotides outside the gene matches: 4. The chain's CDR3 is CAISEVDRVTGELFF. The DNA of the CDR3 is TGTGCCATCAGTGAGGTTGACAGGGTCACCGGGGAGCTGTTTTTT.

This clonotype was seen ten or more times. Because it lacks the conserved phenylalanine or tryptophan at the end, this CDR3 is likely a read error. The CDR3 loop reads CASSEGPENTEAFL. The CDR3 DNA is TGTGCCAGCAGTGAAGGGCCGGAGAACACTGAAGCTTTCCTT. J is TRBJ1-1 and V is TRBV6-1; D unclear. The CDR3 consists of 14 residues. V was trimmed by 1 base and J by 1 base, leaving 7 bases between them. Germline assignment: CDR1 MNHNS and CDR2 SASEGT.

The chain joins TRBV2 to TRBJ2-5, with D perhaps TRBD1 (5 bases). Germline V gene sequence: CDR1 SNHLY, CDR2 FYNNEI. Trimming removed 8 bases at V and 5 bases at J, with 12 bases between. The CDR3 is 12 amino acids. Here the CDR3 DNA reads TGTGCCAGCCTGGTGGCAGGGGAGACCCAGTACTTC. Encoded protein: CASLVAGETQYF.

V is TRBV7-9 and J is TRBJ1-4; D is perhaps TRBD1 (6 bases). Trimming took 1 base from V and 5 from J, leaving 8 bases between them. Germline V lookup: CDR1 SEHNR, CDR2 FQNEAQ (reference sequence). The CDR3 runs to 14 residues. CDR3 region: CASSLGQANEKLFF. The CDR3 coding sequence is TGTGCCAGCAGCTTAGGACAGGCGAATGAAAAACTGTTTTTT.

There are a few counts of this clonotype. This chain joins TRBV29-1 and TRBJ1-1, with a tentative D call TRBD1 (6 bases). Trimming took 7 bases from V and 5 from J, leaving 17 bases between them. Germline CDR1 SQVTM, CDR2 ANQGSEA. This CDR3 comprises 13 residues. CDR3 amino acids: CSGVRVRGTEAFF. In nucleotides, the CDR3 is TGCAGCGGGGTAAGGGTCAGGGGAACTGAAGCTTTCTTT.

To note about this clonotype: Just one base apart from a much larger clone, this may be a read error. This sequence joins TRBV18 and TRBJ1-1, with TRBD1 identical over 11 bases. CDR1 is KGHSH, CDR2 LQKENI, per germline. The CDR3 sequence is 18 residues long. J lost 4 bases, V lost 3 bases, and 13 bases had no gene match. For the CDR3, the DNA is TGTGCCAGCTCACCGAGAAACCCTACCGGGACAGGGGGCACTGAAGCTTTCTTT. It is translated as CASSPRNPTGTGGTEAFF.

In its sample, this clonotype was seen a few times. V usage is TRBV7-8 and J usage is TRBJ2-5, with a weak D call TRBD1 (5 bases). The CDR3 runs to 13 residues. Germline CDR1 is SGHVS and CDR2 is FQNEAQ. V lost 1 base, J lost 4 bases, and 7 bases lay in between. The CDR3 DNA follows: TGTGCCAGCAGCTTAGAAGGGGCAGAGACCCAGTACTTC. Translation gives CASSLEGAETQYF.

This clonotype has only a few counts. This chain uses TRBV9 with TRBJ2-3, with unresolved D. This CDR3 is 15 amino acids long. Germline V gene lookup returns CDR1 SGDLS and CDR2 YYNGEE. The V and J ends lost 0 bases and 0 bases respectively, with 8 bases between them. The CDR3 DNA is TGTGCCAGCAGCGTAGAAGGCCAAAGCACAGATACGCAGTATTTT. It translates to CASSVEGQSTDTQYF.

This clonotype has a count of ten or more. The V and J genes are TRBV29-1 and TRBJ2-5; the match to TRBD2 covers 10 bases. The length of the CDR3 is 18 residues. Germline V lookup: CDR1 SQVTM, CDR2 ANQGSEA. V lost 0 bases to trimming and J lost 0 bases; unmatched junction nucleotides: 10. This chain's CDR3 is CSVEEWALAGKYQETQYF. In DNA, the CDR3 is TGCAGCGTTGAAGAATGGGCACTAGCGGGGAAGTACCAAGAGACCCAGTACTTC.

This clonotype was observed a handful of times. This chain joins TRBV20-1 and TRBJ2-5, with TRBD1 matching over 9 bases. CDR1 is DFQATT and CDR2 is SNEGSKA in the germline V gene (reference sequence). The ends lost 2 bases at V and 2 bases at J; junction bases unmatched: 6. The CDR3 runs 15 residues. The CDR3 is CSARPLTGGQETQYF. The CDR3 region has the DNA TGCAGTGCTAGACCACTGACAGGGGGACAAGAGACCCAGTACTTC.

The chain couples TRBV12-3 or TRBV12-4 to TRBJ2-5, with D perhaps TRBD2 (6 bases). The CDR3 is 14 amino acids. Trimming left V 3 bases short and J 5 bases short, with 13 bases between. The CDR3 bases are TGTGCCAGCAGTTTCGTGGGAGGCTGGGAGACCCAGTACTTC. As protein: CASSFVGGWETQYF.